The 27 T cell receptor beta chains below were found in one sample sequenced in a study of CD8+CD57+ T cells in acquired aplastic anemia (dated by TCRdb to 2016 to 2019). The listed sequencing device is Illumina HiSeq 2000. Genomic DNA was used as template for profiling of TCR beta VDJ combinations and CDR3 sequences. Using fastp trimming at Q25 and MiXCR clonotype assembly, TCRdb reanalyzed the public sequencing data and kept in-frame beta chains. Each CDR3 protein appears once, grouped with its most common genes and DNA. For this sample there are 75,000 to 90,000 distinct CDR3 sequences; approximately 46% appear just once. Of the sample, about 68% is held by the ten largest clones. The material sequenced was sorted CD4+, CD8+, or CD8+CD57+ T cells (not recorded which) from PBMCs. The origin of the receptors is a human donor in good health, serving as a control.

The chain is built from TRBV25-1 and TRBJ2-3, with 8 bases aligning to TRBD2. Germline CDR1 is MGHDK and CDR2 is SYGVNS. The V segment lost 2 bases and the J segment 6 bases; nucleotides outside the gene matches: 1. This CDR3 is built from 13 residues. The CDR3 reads CASSELAGDTQYF. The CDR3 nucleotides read TGTGCCAGCAGTGAACTAGCGGGTGATACGCAGTATTTT.

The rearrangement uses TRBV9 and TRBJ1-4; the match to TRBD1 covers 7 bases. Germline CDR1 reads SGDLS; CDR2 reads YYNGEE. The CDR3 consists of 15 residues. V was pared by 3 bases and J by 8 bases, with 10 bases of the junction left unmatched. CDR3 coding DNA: TGTGCCAGCAGCGCGACCCACAGGGGAGGGGAAAAACTGTTTTTT. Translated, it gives CASSATHRGGEKLFF.

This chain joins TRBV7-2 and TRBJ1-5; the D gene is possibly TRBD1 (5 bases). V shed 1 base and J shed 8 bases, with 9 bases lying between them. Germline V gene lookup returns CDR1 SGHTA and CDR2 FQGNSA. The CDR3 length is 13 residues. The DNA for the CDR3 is TGTGCCAGCAGCTTAGGGGGGGGGAAGCCCCAGCATTTT. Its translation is CASSLGGGKPQHF.

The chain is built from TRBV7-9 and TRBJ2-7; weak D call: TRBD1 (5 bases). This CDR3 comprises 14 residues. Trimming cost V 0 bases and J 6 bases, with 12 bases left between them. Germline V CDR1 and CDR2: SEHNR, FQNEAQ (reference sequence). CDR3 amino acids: CASSLATQGAEQYV. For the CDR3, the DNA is TGTGCCAGCAGCTTAGCCACCCAGGGCGCCGAGCAGTACGTC.

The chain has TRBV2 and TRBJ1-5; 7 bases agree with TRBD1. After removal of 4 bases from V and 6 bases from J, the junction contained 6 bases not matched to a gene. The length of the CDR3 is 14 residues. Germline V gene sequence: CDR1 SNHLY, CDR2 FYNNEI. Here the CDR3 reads CASSGATGSQPQHF. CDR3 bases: TGTGCCAGCAGTGGAGCGACAGGGAGTCAGCCCCAGCATTTT.

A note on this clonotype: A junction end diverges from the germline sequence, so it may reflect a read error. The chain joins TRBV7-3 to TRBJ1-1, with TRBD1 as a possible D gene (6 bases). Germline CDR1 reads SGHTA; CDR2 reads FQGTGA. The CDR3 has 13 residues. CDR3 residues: CASSLIGGTEAFF. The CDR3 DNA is TGTGCCAGCAGCTTAATCGGGGGCACTGAGGCTTTCTTT.

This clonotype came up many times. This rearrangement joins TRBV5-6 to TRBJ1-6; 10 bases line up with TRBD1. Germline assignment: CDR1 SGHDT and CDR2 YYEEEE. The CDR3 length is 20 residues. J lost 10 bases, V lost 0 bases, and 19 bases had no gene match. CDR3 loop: CASSLEFSGTGVFLRSPLHF. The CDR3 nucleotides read TGTGCCAGCAGCTTGGAGTTTTCCGGGACAGGGGTGTTTCTTAGGTCACCCCTCCACTTT.

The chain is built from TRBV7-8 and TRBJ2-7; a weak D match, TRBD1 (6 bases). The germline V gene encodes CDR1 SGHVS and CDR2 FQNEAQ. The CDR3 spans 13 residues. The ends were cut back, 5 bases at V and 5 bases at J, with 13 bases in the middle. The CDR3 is CASSPGQFHEQYV. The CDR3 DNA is TGTGCCAGCAGCCCCGGACAGTTCCACGAGCAGTACGTC.

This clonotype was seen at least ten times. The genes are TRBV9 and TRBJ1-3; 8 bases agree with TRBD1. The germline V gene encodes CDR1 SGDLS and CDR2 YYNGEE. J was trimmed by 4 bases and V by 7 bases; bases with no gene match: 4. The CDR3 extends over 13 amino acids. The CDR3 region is CASGGTGGNTIYF. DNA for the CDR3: TGTGCCAGCGGCGGGACAGGAGGAAACACCATATATTTT. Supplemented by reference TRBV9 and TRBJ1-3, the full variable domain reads DSGVTQTPKHLITATGQRVTLRCSPRSGDLSVYWYQQSLDQGLQFLIQYYNGEERAKGNILERFSAQQFPDLHSELNLSSLELGDSALYFCASGGTGGNTIYFGEGSWLTVV.

The CDR3 spells CASNLGEVPEAFF. The CDR3 DNA is TGTGCCAGCAACCTGGGTGAGGTGCCTGAAGCTTTCTTT. The J gene is TRBJ1-1, the V gene TRBV7-8; D not resolved. The germline V gene has CDR1 SGHVS and CDR2 FQNEAQ. The CDR3 runs 13 residues. The V end lost 7 bases, the J end lost 6 bases, and 15 bases lay between the germline ends.

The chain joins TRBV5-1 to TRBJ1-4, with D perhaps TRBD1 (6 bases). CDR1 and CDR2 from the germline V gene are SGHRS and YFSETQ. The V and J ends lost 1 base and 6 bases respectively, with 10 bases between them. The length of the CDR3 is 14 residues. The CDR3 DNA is TGCGCCAGCAGCTTGATGGCAGGGGATGAAAAACTGTTTTTT. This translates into CASSLMAGDEKLFF.

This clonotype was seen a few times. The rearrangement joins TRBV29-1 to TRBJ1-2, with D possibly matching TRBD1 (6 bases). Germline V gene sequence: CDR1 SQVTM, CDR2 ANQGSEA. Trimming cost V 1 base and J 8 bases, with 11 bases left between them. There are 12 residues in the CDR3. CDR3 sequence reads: CSVEGDTSGYTF. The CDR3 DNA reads TGCAGCGTTGAAGGGGACACGAGCGGCTACACCTTC.

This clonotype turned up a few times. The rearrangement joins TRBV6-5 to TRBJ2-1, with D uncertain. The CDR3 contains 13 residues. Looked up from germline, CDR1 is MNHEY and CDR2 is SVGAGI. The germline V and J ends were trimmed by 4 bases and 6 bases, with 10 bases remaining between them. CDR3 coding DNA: TGTGCCAGCAGTTGGACCATGGCCAATGAGCAGTTCTTC. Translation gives CASSWTMANEQFF.

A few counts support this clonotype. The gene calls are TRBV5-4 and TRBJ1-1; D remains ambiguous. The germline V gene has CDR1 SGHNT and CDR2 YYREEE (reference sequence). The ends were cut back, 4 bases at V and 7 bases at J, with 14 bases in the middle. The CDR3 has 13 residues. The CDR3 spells CASSTVPGVEAFF. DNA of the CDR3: TGTGCCAGCAGCACGGTGCCCGGGGTTGAAGCTTTCTTT.

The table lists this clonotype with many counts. DNA of the CDR3: TGTGCCATCGAGGGAGGGAATAATGAGCAGTTCTTC. This sequence encodes CAIEGGNNEQFF. V and J are TRBV10-3 and TRBJ2-1, with 7 positions matching TRBD2. CDR3 length equals 12 residues. CDR1 and CDR2 from the germline V gene are ENHRY and SYGVKD. V lost 8 bases and J lost 7; bases outside the gene matches: 5.

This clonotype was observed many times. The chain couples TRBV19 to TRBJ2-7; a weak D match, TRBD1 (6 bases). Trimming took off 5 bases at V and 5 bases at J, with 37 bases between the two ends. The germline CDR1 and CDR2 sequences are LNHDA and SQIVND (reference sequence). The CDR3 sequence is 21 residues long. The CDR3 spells CASSSLYGIGQSDSERDEQYF. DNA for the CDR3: TGTGCCAGTAGTTCTCTATATGGTATTGGACAGTCCGACTCCGAGCGCGACGAGCAGTACTTC.

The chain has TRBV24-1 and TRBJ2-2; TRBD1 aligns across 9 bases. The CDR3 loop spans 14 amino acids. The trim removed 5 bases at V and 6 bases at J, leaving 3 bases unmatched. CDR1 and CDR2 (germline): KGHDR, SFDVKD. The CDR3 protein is CATSVTGGSGELFF. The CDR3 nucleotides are TGTGCCACCAGTGTGACAGGGGGTTCCGGGGAGCTGTTTTTT.

CDR3 bases: TGTGCCAGCAGCTTGTATGGACAGATTGGCAATCAGCCCCAGCATTTT. It yields the protein CASSLYGQIGNQPQHF. V and J are TRBV27 and TRBJ1-5; possible D gene TRBD1, 6 bases. Germline V gene sequence: CDR1 MNHEY, CDR2 SMNVEV (reference sequence). The CDR3 is 16 amino acids. V was shortened by 6 bases and J by 2 bases, with 17 bases between the two germline ends.

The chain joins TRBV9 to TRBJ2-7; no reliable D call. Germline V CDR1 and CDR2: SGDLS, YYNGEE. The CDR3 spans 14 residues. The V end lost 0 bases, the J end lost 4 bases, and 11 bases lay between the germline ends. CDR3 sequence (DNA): TGTGCCAGCAGCGTAGGTGTAGGAGAATACGAGCAGTACTTC. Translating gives CASSVGVGEYEQYF. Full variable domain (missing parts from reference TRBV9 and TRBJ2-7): DSGVTQTPKHLITATGQRVTLRCSPRSGDLSVYWYQQSLDQGLQFLIQYYNGEERAKGNILERFSAQQFPDLHSELNLSSLELGDSALYFCASSVGVGEYEQYFGPGTRLTVT.

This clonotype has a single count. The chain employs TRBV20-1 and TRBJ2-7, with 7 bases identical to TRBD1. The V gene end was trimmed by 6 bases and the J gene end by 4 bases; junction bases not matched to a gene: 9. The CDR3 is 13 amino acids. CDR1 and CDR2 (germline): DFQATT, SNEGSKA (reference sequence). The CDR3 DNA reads TGCAGTGCCTCCGGACAGGAAGGATACGAGCAGTACTTC. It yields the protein CSASGQEGYEQYF.

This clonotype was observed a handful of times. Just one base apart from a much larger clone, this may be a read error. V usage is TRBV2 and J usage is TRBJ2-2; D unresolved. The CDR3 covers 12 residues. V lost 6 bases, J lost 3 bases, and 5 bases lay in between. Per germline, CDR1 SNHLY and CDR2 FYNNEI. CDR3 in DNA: TGTGCCAGCAGCTTAGACACCGGGGAGCTGTTTTTT. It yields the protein CASSLDTGELFF.

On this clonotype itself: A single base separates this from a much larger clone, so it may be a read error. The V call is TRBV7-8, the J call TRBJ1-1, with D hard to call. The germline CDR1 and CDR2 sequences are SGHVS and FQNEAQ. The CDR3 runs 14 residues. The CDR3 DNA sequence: TGTGCCAGCAGCTTGAGGTCCATGAACACTGAAGCTTCCTTT. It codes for CASSLRSMNTEASF.

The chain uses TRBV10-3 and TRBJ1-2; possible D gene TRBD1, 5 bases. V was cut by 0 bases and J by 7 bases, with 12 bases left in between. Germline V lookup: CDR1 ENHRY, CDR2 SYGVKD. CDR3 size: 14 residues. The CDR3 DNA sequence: TGTGCCATCAGTGAGTCGGGGGGAAGGGCTGGCTACACCTTC. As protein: CAISESGGRAGYTF.

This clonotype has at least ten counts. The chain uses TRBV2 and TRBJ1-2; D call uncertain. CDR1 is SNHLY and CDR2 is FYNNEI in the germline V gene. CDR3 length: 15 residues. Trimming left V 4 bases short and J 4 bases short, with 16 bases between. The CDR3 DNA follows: TGTGCCAGCAGTGGCCCACGGGAGGGCCCCTATGGCTACACCTTC. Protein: CASSGPREGPYGYTF.

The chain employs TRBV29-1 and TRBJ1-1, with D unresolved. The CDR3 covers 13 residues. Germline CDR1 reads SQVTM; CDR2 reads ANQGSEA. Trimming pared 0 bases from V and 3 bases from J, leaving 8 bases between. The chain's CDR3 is CSVEDEVDTEAFF. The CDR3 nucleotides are TGCAGCGTTGAAGACGAGGTAGACACTGAAGCTTTCTTT.

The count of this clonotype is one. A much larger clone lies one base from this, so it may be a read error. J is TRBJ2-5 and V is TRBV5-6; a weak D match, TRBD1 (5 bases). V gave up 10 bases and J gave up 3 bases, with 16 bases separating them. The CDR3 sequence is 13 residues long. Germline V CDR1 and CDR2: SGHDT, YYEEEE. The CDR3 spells CAGAQVREETQYF. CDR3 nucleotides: TGTGCCGGCGCGCAAGTCAGGGAAGAGACCCAGTACTTC. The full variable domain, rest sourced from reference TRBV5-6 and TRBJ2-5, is DAGVTQSPTHLIKTRGQQVTLRCSPKSGHDTVSWYQQALGQGPQFIFQYYEEEERQRGNFPDRFSGHQFPNYSSELNVNALLLGDSALYLCAGAQVREETQYFGPGTRLLVL.

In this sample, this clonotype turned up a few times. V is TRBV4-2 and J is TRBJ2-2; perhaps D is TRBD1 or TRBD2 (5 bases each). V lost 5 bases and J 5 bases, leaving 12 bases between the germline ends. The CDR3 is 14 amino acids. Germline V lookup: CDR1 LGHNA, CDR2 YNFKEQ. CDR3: CASSDRDGTGELFF. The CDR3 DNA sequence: TGTGCCAGCAGCGACCGGGACGGGACCGGGGAGCTGTTTTTT.